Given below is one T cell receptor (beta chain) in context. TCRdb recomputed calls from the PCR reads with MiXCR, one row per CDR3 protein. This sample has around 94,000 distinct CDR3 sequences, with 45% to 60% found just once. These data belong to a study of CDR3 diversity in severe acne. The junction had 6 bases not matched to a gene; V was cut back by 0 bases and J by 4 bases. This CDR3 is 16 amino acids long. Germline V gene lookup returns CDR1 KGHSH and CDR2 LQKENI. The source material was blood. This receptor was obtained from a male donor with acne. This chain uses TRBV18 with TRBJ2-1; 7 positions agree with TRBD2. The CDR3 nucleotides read TGTGCCAGCTCACCACCGACGGGAGGTGGGTACAATGAGCAGTTCTTC. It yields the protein CASSPPTGGGYNEQFF.